Sequencing of this T cell receptor (beta chain) was carried out in a study of blood T cell repertoires in COVID-19. The table lists this clone with a count of one. Germline lookup yields CDR1 LNHDA and CDR2 SQIVND (reference sequence). The CDR3 spans 12 residues. Between the trimmed V and J ends, which lost 8 bases and 1 base, there was a span of 9 bases. The data were produced by immunoSEQ multiplex PCR, yet TCRdb's version contains in-frame clones alone and is incomplete. Among roughly 140,000 clones, 84% were seen once, and the ten largest hold under 7%. Sequencing was done on a sample of PBMCs or T cells enriched from blood (not recorded which). The sequence came from a woman aged 45-59 years who had been exposed to COVID-19. The chain uses TRBV19 and TRBJ2-7, with D hard to call. The chain's CDR3 is CASSDISYEQYF. In DNA, the CDR3 is TGTGCCAGTTCTGACATTTCCTACGAGCAGTACTTC.